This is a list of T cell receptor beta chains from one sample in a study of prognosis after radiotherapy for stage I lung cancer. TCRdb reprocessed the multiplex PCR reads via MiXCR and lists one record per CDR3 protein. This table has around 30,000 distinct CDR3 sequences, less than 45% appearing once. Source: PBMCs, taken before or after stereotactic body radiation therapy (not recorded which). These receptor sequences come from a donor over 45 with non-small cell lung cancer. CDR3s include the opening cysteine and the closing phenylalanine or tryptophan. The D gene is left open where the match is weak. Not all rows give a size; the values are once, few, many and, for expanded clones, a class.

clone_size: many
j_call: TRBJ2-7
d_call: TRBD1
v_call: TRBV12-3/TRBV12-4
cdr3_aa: CASSNPGQGYYEQYF
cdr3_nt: TGTGCCAGCAGTAACCCGGGACAGGGGTACTACGAGCAGTACTTC

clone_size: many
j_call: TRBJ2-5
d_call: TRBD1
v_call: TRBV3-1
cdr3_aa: CASSRSGTGIQETQYF
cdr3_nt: TGTGCCAGCAGCCGGTCCGGGACAGGGATCCAAGAGACCCAGTACTTC

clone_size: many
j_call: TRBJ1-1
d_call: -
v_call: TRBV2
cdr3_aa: CASMRGSGEVAFF
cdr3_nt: TGTGCCAGCATGCGGGGGTCTGGGGAAGTGGCTTTCTTT

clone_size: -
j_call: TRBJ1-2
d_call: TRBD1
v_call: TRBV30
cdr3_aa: CAWAGQGDDYGYTF
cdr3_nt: TGTGCCTGGGCGGGACAGGGGGACGACTATGGCTACACCTTC

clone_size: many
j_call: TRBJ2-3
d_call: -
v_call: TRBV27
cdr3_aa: CASSRGLAGVGRDTQYF
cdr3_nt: TGTGCCAGCAGTAGGGGGCTAGCGGGTGTGGGGCGGGATACGCAGTATTTT

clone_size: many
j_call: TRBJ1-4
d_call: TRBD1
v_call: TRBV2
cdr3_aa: CASSQDRGGSSGEKLFF
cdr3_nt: TGTGCCAGCAGTCAGGACAGGGGGGGATCTTCGGGTGAAAAACTGTTTTTT

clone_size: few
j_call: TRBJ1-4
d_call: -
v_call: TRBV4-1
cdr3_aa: CASSQDAWNISFATNEKLFF
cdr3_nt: TGCGCCAGCAGCCAAGATGCTTGGAACATAAGTTTTGCAACTAATGAAAAACTGTTTTTT

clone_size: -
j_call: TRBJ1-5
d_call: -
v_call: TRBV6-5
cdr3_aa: CASIYAAENQPQHF
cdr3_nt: TGTGCCAGCATTTACGCGGCGGAAAATCAGCCCCAGCATTTT

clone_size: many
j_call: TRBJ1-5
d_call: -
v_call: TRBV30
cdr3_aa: CAWSGDGWGNQPQHF
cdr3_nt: TGTGCCTGGAGTGGAGATGGGTGGGGCAATCAGCCCCAGCATTTT

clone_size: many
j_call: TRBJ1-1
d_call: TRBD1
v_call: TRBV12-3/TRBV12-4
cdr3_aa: CASRETGGNEAFF
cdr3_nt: TGTGCCAGCAGAGAGACAGGGGGCAATGAAGCTTTCTTT

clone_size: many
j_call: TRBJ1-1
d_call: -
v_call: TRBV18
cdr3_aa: CASSPPGGTEAFF
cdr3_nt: TGTGCCAGCTCACCGCCTGGGGGAACTGAAGCTTTCTTT

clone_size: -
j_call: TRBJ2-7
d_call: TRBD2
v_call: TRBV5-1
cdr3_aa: CASSMLAGGPYEQYF
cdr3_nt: TGCGCCAGCAGCATGTTAGCGGGAGGGCCCTACGAGCAGTACTTC

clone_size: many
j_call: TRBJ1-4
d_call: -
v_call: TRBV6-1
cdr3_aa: CASSRGDFEKLFF
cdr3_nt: TGTGCCAGCAGTCGCGGGGATTTTGAAAAACTGTTTTTT

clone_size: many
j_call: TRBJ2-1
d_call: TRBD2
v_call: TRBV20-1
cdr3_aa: CSARDCGRGPFCEQFF
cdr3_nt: TGCAGTGCTAGAGATTGCGGGAGGGGTCCATTCTGTGAGCAGTTCTTC

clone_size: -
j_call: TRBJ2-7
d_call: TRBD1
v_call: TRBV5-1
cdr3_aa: CAISLSGRGYEQYF
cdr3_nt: TGCGCCATCAGCTTGTCCGGCAGGGGGTACGAGCAGTACTTC

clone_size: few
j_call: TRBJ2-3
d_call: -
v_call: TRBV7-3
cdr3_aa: CASSPGGTVTDTQYF
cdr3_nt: TGTGCCAGCAGCCCCGGGGGGACAGTCACAGATACGCAGTATTTT

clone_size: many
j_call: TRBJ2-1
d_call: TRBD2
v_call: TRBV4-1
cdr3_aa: CASSQDWREFYNEQFF
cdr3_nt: TGCGCCAGCAGCCAAGATTGGCGGGAGTTCTACAATGAGCAGTTCTTC

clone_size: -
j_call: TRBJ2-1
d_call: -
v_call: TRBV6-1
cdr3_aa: CASSPLGGPYNEQFF
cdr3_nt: TGCGCCAGCAGTCCTCTGGGGGGTCCCTACAATGAGCAGTTCTTC

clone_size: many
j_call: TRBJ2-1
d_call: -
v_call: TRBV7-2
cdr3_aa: CASSFVAANNEQFF
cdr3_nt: TGTGCCAGCAGCTTTGTAGCGGCCAACAATGAGCAGTTCTTC

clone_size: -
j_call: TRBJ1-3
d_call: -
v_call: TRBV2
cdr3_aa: CASIRDAGNTIYF
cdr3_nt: TGTGCCAGCATAAGGGACGCTGGAAACACCATATATTTT

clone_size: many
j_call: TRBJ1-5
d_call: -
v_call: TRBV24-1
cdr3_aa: CAKNQSNQPQHF
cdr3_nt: TGTGCCAAGAATCAGAGTAATCAGCCCCAGCATTTT

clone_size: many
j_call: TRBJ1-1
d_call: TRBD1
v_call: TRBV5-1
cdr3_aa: CASSPPDRENTEAFF
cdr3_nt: TGCGCCAGCAGCCCCCCGGACAGGGAGAACACTGAAGCTTTCTTT

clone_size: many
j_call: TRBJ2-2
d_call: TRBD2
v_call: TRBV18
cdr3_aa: CASSDQLASNTGELFF
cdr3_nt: TGTGCCAGCTCCGATCAACTAGCGTCGAACACCGGGGAGCTGTTTTTT

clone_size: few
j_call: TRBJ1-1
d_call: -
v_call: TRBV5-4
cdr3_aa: CASSPTGGGNTEAFF
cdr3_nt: TGTGCCAGCAGCCCCACCGGGGGGGGGAACACTGAAGCTTTCTTT

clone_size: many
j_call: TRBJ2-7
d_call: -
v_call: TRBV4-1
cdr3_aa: CASSQASLTGLYEQYF
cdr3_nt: TGCGCCAGCAGCCAAGCGTCCCTAACGGGGCTTTACGAGCAGTACTTC

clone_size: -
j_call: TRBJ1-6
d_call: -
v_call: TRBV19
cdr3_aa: CASSTHGVRSSPLHF
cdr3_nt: TGTGCCAGTAGTACTCACGGGGTAAGGAGTTCACCCCTCCACTTT

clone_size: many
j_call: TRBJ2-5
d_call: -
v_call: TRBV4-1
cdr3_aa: CASSPSDSQETQYF
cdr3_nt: TGCGCCAGCAGCCCGTCCGACAGCCAAGAGACCCAGTACTTC

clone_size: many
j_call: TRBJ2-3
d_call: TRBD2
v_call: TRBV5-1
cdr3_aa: CASSLGLAGGTDTQYF
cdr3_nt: TGCGCCAGCAGCTTGGGACTAGCGGGAGGAACAGATACGCAGTATTTT

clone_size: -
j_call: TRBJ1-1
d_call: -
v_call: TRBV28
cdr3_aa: CASSLIARVSTEAFF
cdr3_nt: TGTGCCAGCAGTTTAATTGCCAGGGTGTCCACTGAAGCTTTCTTT

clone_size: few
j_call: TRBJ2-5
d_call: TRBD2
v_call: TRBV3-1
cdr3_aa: CASSQASSGETQYF
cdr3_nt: TGTGCCAGCAGCCAAGCCTCTAGCGGGGAGACCCAGTACTTC

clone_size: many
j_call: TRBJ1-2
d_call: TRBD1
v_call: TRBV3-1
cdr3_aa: CASSQNNRGRTGYTF
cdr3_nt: TGTGCCAGCAGCCAAAATAACAGGGGGCGGACTGGCTACACCTTC

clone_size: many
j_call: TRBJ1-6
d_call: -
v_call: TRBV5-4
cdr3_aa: CASSSYNSPLHF
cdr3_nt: TGTGCCAGCAGCAGCTATAATTCACCCCTCCACTTT

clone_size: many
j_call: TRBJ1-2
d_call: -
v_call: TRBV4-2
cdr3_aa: CASSQGYSDGYTF
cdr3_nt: TGTGCCAGCAGCCAGGGGTACTCTGATGGCTACACCTTC

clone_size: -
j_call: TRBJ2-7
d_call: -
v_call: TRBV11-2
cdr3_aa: CASSFWSGRSTYEQCF
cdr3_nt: TGTGCCAGCAGCTTCTGGTCAGGCAGGTCCACCTACGAGCAGTGCTTC

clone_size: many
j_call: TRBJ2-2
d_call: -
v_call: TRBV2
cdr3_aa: CASSRYSNTGELFF
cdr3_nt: TGTGCCAGCAGTAGGTATTCGAACACCGGGGAGCTGTTTTTT

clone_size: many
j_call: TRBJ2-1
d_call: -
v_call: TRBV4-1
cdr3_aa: CASSQDARNNEQFF
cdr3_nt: TGCGCCAGCAGCCAAGATGCGAGAAACAATGAGCAGTTCTTC

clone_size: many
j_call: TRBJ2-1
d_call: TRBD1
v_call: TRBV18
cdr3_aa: CASSAGTDNEQFF
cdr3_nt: TGTGCCAGCTCAGCCGGGACAGACAATGAGCAGTTCTTC

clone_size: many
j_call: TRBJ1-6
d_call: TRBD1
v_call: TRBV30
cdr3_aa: CASGFRFTGARGSPLHF
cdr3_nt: TGTGCCTCCGGATTCCGCTTCACAGGGGCCCGCGGTTCACCCCTCCACTTT

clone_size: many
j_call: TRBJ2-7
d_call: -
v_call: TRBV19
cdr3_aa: CASSPTGQGSEQYF
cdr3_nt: TGTGCCAGTAGTCCGACGGGACAAGGATCCGAGCAGTACTTC

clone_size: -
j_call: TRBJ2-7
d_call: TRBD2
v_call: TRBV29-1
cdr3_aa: CSVEAAGVGGSYEQYF
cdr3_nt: TGCAGCGTTGAAGCGGCCGGAGTGGGAGGGTCCTACGAGCAGTACTTC

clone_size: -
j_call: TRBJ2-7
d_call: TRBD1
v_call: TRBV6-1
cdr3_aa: CASSKGTGGTYEQYF
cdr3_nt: TGTGCCAGCAGTAAGGGGACAGGGGGTACCTACGAGCAGTACTTC

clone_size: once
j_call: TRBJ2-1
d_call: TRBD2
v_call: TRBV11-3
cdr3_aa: CASSRRREGVNEQFF
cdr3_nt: TGTGCCAGCAGCCGCCGCCGGGAGGGTGTCAATGAGCAGTTCTTC

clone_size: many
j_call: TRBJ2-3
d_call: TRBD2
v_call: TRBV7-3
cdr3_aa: CASSPELAGSNTQYF
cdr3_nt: TGTGCCAGCAGCCCCGAACTAGCGGGGAGTAATACGCAGTATTTT

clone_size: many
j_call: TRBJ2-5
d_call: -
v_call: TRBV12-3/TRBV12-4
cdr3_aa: CASKEQETQYF
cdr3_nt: TGTGCCAGCAAGGAGCAAGAGACCCAGTACTTC

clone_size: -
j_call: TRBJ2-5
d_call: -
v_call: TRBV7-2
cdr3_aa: CASSLQSTGQETQYF
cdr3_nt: TGTGCCAGCAGCCTCCAATCGACAGGACAAGAGACCCAGTACTTC

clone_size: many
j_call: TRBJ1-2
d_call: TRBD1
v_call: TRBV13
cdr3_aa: CASSWRDRKYGYTF
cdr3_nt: TGTGCCAGCAGCTGGAGGGACAGAAAGTATGGCTACACCTTC

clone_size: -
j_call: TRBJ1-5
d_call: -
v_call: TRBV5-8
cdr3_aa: CASSLGLGNQPQHF
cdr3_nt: TGTGCCAGCAGCTTGGGGCTGGGCAATCAGCCCCAGCATTTT

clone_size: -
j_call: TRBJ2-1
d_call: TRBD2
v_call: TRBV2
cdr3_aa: CASTLVLGGSYNEQFF
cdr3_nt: TGTGCCAGCACTCTGGTCCTCGGGGGGTCCTACAATGAGCAGTTCTTC

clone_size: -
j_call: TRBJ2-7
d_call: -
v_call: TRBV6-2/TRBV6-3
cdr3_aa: CASSKGATTPYDQYF
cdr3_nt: TGTGCCAGCAGCAAAGGGGCGACTACCCCCTACGATCAGTACTTC

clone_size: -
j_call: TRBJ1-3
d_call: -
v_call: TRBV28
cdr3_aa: CASSGNTIYF
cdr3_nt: TGTGCCAGCAGTGGGAACACCATATATTTT

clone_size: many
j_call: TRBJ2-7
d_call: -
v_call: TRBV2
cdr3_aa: CANRWVSYEQYF
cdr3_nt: TGTGCCAACAGGTGGGTCAGCTACGAGCAGTACTTC

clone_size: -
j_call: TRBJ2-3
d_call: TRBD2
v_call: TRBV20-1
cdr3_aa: CSARGASGTDTQYF
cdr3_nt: TGCAGTGCTAGAGGAGCTAGCGGCACGGATACGCAGTATTTT

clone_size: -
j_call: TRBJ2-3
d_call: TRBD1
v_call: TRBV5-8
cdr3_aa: CASSLFRDRVTDTQYF
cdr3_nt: TGTGCCAGCAGCTTGTTTCGGGACAGGGTCACAGACACGCAGTATTTT

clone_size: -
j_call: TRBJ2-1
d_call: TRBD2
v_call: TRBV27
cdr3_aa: CASSLGNSGSQEQFF
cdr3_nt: TGTGCCAGCAGCCTAGGGAATAGCGGGAGTCAAGAGCAGTTCTTC

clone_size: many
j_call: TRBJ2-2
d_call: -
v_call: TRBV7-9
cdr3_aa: CASSLGQTGELFF
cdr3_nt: TGTGCCAGCAGCCTAGGACAAACCGGGGAGCTGTTTTTT

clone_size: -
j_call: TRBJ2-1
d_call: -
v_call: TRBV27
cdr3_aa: CASSSLPCTGFRYNEQFF
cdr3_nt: TGTGCCAGCAGTTCTTTACCCTGTACAGGGTTTCGGTACAATGAGCAGTTCTTC

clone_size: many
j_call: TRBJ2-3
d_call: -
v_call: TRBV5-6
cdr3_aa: CASSTLTGTDTQYF
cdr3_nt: TGTGCCAGCAGCACCCTGACAGGCACAGATACGCAGTATTTT

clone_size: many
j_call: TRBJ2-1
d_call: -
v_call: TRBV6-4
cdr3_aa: CASSYHSGSYNEQFF
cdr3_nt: TGTGCCAGCAGTTATCACTCAGGCTCCTACAATGAGCAGTTCTTC

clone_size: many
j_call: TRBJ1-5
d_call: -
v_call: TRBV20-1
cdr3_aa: CSATGGSGISNQPQHF
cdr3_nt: TGCAGTGCAACCGGAGGATCAGGGATCAGCAATCAGCCCCAGCATTTT